The present entry profiles one T cell receptor (beta chain) with its context. This clonotype was seen a handful of times. There is no known antigen for this receptor. No much larger clone is present one base from it, and per-base qualities are unavailable. These data are taken from a study of T-cell reconstitution after alpha-beta-depleted transplantation in children listed by TCRdb under 2016. For context, the study as a whole: Using TCR repertoire profiling, the study followed T-cell immune reconstitution in a quantitative way in children after TCRalphabeta/CD19-depleted allogeneic hematopoietic cell transplantation.

The library relied on PCR. This sample was sequenced with an Illumina HiSeq 2500. To normalize quantification of the TCRbeta repertoire, the TCR libraries were built with molecular barcoding that relied on unique molecular identifiers. TCRdb redid the processing of the public reads, applying fastp at Q25 and MiXCR, and retained in-frame beta chains. Records with the same CDR3 protein are collapsed into one entry carrying the most frequent genes and DNA. The sample records about 340,000 distinct CDR3 sequences, about 16% of which are singletons. Just over 40% of the sample goes to the ten largest clones. Its CDR3 holds 15 amino acids, cysteine through phenylalanine. Kept here is only the CDR3 DNA, which spans 45 bases and is read in frame from base 1. The germline V gene specifies LGHNA as CDR1 and YSLEER as CDR2. V was cut back by 0 bases and J by 5 bases, leaving a gap of 13 bases between them. The label giving this sample's treatment or condition can be read as: allogeneic hematopoietic cell transplantation with graft depleted of TCRalphabeta T cells and CD19 B cells. The transplant recipients were children given TCRalphabeta/CD19-depleted allogeneic hematopoietic cell grafts.

General findings and caveats noted by the study authors: Apparently early alphabetaT-cell count recovery about two months after transplant reportedly relied on only several hundred rapidly expanded clones derived from non-depleted graft cells. The high TCRbeta diversity at day 60 in some patients was ascribed to recipient T cells and intrathymic progenitors that had survived conditioning. Over subsequent months, a decline in hyperexpanded clone frequencies was noted, and after one year, T-cell counts and TCRbeta diversity were mostly ascribed to newly produced T cells.

The sequence came from a male patient between 2 and 10 years old who had a stem cell transplant for acute lymphoblastic leukemia, so the T cells may come from the graft donor. This specimen consisted of PBMCs, mostly from graft donor cells, obtained 360 days after TCRalphabeta/CD19-depleted stem cell transplant. The sequence joins TRBV4-3 to TRBJ1-1; the D segment could be TRBD1, given 6 matching bases. Here the CDR3 is given as CASSQEGGGKTEAFF. In nucleotides, the sequence is TGCGCCAGCAGCCAAGAAGGGGGAGGGAAGACTGAAGCTTTCTTT.